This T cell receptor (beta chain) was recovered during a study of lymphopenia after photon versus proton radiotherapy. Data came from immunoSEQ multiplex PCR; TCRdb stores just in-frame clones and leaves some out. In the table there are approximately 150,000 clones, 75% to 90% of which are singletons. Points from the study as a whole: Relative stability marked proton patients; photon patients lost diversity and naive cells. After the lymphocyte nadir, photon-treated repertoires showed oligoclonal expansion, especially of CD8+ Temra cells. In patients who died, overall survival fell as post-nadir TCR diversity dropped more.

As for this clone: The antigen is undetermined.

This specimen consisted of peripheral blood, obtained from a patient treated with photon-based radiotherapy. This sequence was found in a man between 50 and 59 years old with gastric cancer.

The CDR3 DNA follows: TGTGCCAGCAGTGACACCGGGACAGAAAGCGGGGAGCTGTTTTTT. This translates into CASSDTGTESGELFF. The chain is built from TRBV6-4 and TRBJ2-2, with 7 positions matching TRBD1. The V gene end was trimmed by 2 bases and the J gene end by 7 bases; junction bases not matched to a gene: 7. CDR3 length: 15 residues. Germline-derived CDR1 and CDR2 are MRHNA and SNTAGT.